The clone carrying this TCR beta chain came up many times. These data are taken from a study of metastatic and nonmetastatic thyroid tumors. The CDR3 sequence is 15 residues long. CDR1 is MGHDK and CDR2 is SYGVNS in the germline V gene. The ends lost 3 bases at V and 5 bases at J; junction bases unmatched: 5. TCRdb re-called the PCR reads via MiXCR. The sample comprises 25,000 to 30,000 clones, 20% of which are singletons, and about 30% rests with the top ten. Thyroid surgery was preceded by no treatment in any patient. The clonotype comes from a male donor with papillary thyroid cancer or a benign thyroid nodule (not recorded which). Some clones in this sample may be carry-over from other donors' samples. The V and J genes are TRBV25-1 and TRBJ1-5; 9 bases align to TRBD1. Sequencing input: blood. The DNA for the CDR3 is TGTGCCAGCAGTGAGGGGACAGGGATTCATCAGCCCCAGCATTTT. Protein product: CASSEGTGIHQPQHF.